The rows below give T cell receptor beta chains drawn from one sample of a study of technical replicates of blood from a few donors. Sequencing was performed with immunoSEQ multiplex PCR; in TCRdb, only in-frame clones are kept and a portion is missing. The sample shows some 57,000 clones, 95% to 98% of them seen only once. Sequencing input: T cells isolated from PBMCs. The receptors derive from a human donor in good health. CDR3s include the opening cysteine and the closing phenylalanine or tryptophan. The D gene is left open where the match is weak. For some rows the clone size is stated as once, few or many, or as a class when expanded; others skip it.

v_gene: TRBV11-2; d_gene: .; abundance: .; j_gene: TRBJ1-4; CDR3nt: TGTGCCAGCAGCTTAGCTTTCGGGGGGCTACATGAAAAACTGTTTTTT; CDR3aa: CASSLAFGGLHEKLFF
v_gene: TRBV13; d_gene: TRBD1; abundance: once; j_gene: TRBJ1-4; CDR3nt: TGTGCCAGCAGCTACAGGACAGGGAATGAAAAACTGTTTTTT; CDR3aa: CASSYRTGNEKLFF
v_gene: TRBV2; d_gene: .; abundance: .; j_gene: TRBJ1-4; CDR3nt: TGTGCCAGCACTATGATCAGGGGAGTTAATGAAAAACTGTTTTTT; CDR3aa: CASTMIRGVNEKLFF
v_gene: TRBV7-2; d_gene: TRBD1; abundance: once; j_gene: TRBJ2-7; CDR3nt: TGTGCCAGCAAAGGGGGACAGGCCTACGAGCAGTACTTC; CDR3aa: CASKGGQAYEQYF
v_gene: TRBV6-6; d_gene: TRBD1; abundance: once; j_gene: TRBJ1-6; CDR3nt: TGTGCCAGCAGGCAGGGGGCTGATTCACCCCTCCACTTT; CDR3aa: CASRQGADSPLHF
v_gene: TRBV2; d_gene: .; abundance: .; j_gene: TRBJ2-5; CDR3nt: TGTGCCAGCAGTGTCAGCAGGGGGGAAGAGACCCAGTACTTC; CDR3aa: CASSVSRGEETQYF
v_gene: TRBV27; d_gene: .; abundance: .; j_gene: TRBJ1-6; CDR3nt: TGTGCCAGCAGTTTATACTCGGTCGGGAATTCACCCCTCCACTTT; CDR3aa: CASSLYSVGNSPLHF
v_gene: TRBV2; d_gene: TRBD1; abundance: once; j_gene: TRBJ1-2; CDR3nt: TGTGCCAGCAGTACGACAGGGGGCGGTGGTGGCTACACCTTC; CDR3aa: CASSTTGGGGGYTF
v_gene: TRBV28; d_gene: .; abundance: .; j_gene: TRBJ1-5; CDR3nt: TGTGCCAGCAGTCCCGACTATCAGCCCCAGCATTTT; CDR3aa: CASSPDYQPQHF
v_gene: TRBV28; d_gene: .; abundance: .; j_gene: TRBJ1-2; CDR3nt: TGTGCCAGCAGTTTAACCGGGAACTATGGCTACACCTTC; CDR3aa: CASSLTGNYGYTF
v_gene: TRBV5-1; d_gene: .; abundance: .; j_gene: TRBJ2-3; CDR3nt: TGCGCCAGCAGCTTGGCCAATCTAGTTACAGATACGCAGTATTTT; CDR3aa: CASSLANLVTDTQYF
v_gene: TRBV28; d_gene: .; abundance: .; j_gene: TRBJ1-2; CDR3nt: TGTGCCAGCAGTTTAGGGGGGGGCCCGAACTATGGCTACACCTTC; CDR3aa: CASSLGGGPNYGYTF
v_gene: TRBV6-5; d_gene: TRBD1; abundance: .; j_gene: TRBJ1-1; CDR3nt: TGTGCCAGCAGTGGAGACAGGGCGAGCACTGAAGCTTTCTTT; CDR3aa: CASSGDRASTEAFF
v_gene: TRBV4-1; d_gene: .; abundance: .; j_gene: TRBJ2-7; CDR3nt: TGCGCCAGCAGCCAAGGACCGGGACAAGCCTACGAGCAGTACTTC; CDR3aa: CASSQGPGQAYEQYF
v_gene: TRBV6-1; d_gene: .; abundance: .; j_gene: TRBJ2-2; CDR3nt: TGTGCCAGCAGCTTATGGGGGCCAACCACCGGGGAGCTGTTTTTT; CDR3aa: CASSLWGPTTGELFF
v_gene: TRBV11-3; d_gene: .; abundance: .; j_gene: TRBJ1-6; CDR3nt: TGTGCCAGCAGCTTAAGCAATTCACCCCTCCACTTT; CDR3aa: CASSLSNSPLHF
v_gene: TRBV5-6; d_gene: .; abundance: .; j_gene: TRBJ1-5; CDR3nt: TGTGCCAGCAGCAAGAGACAGGCATCTTTCTGGCCCCAGCATTTT; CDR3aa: CASSKRQASFWPQHF
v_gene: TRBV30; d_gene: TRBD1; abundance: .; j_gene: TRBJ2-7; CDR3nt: TGTGCCTGGAGGAAGAGCCTAGGGGGCCTCTACGAGCAGTACTTC; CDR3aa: CAWRKSLGGLYEQYF
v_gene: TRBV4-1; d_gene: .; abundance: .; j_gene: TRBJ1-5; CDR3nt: TGCGCCAGCAGCCCCCGAGCCGAGATTAGCAATCAGCCCCAGCATTTT; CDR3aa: CASSPRAEISNQPQHF
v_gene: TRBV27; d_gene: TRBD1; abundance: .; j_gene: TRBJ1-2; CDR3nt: TGTGCCAGCAGTCCGTGGGACAGGGCTAACTATGGCTACACCTTC; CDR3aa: CASSPWDRANYGYTF
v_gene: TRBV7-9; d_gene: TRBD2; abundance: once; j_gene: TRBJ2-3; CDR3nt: TGTGCCAGCTTCCCCCTAGCGGGAAGCACAGATACGCAGTATTTT; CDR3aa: CASFPLAGSTDTQYF
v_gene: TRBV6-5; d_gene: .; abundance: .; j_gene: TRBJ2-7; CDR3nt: TGTGCCAGCAGCGCCGCGTATATCTCCTACGAGCAGTACTTC; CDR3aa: CASSAAYISYEQYF
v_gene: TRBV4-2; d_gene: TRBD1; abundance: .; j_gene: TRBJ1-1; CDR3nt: TGTGCCAGCAGCCCGAGTCGGGCAGGGGGCGGGAACACTGAAGCTTTCTTT; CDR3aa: CASSPSRAGGGNTEAFF
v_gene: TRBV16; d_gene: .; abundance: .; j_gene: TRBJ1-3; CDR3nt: TGTGCCAGCAGAGAAACAGGAGTCTCTGGAAACACCATATATTTT; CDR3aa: CASRETGVSGNTIYF
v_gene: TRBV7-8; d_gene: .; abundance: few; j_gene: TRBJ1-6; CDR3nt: TGTGCCAGCAGCTTAATGGGGGAGGACTCTAATTCACCCCTCCACTTT; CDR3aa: CASSLMGEDSNSPLHF
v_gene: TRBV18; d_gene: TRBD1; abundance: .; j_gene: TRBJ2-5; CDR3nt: TGTGCCAGCTCACCACCCGGGACAGGGGAGACCCAGTACTTC; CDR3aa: CASSPPGTGETQYF
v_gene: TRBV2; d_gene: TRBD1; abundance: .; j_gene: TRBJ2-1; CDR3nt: TGTGCCAGCAGGGGGACAGGGTTCTACAATGAGCAGTTCTTC; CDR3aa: CASRGTGFYNEQFF
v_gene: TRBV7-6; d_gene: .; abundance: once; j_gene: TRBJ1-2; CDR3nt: TGTGCCAGCAGGAACCGTGGGGGGGATGACTATGGCTACACCTTC; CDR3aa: CASRNRGGDDYGYTF
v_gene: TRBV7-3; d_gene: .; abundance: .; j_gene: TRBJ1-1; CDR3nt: TGTGCCACCAAGGCGGCAGGGTACATGAACACTGAAGCTTTCTTT; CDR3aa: CATKAAGYMNTEAFF
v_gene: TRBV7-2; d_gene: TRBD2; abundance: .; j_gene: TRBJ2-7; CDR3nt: TGTGCCAGCAGCTTAGTTCGGGGGGACTACGAGCAGTACTTC; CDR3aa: CASSLVRGDYEQYF
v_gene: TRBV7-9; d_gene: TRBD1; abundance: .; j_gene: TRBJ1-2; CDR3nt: TGTGCCAGCAGCTCCCCTGACAGGGAGTGGTATGGCTACACCTTC; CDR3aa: CASSSPDREWYGYTF
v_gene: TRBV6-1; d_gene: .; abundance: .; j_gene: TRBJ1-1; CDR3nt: TGTGCCAGCAGTGAACCGGCAGGGGTGAACACTGAAGCTTTCTTT; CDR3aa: CASSEPAGVNTEAFF
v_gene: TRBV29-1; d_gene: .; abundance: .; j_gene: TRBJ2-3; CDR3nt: TGCAGCGTTGTGAGCGGCCGCACAGATACGCAGTATTTT; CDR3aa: CSVVSGRTDTQYF
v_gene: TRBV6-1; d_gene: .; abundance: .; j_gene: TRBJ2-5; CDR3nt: TGTGCCAGCAGTGAATTGAGATCAGGGTCAGAGACCCAGTACTTC; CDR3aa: CASSELRSGSETQYF
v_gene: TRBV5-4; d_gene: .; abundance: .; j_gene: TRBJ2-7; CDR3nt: TGTGCCAGCAGCTTGGCAGGGAAACCCTACGAGCAGTACTTC; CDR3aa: CASSLAGKPYEQYF
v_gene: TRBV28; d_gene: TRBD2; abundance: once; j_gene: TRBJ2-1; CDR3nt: TGTGCCAGTGGGACTAGCCGATACAATGAGCAGTTCTTC; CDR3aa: CASGTSRYNEQFF
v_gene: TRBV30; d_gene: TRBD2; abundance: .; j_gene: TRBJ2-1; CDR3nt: TGTGCCTGGTGGCTAGCGGGGGGGCGTGAGCAGTTCTTC; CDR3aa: CAWWLAGGREQFF
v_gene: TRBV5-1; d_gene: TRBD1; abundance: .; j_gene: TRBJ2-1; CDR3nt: TGCGCCAGCAGCGTGGGACAGACTTACAATGAGCAGTTCTTC; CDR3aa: CASSVGQTYNEQFF